These T cell receptor beta chains were read from a single sample in a study of CD8+ T cells in alopecia areata. The method was immunoSEQ multiplex PCR; TCRdb's version includes in-frame clones alone and lacks a portion of them. The sample yields about 120,000 clones, about 50% seen once. The sample here was CD4+ T cells sorted from blood, taken at week 4, from a patient treated with tofacitinib. Receptors originate from a human donor with alopecia areata. The CDR3 runs from the conserved cysteine through the conserved F or W. Each record gives: J gene, D gene, clone size, V gene, CDR3 protein, CDR3 DNA. The D gene is left open where the match is weak. Size is stated for part of the rows, as once, few or many counts, or as a class when the clone is expanded.

TRBJ1-2	TRBD1	-	TRBV7-2	CASSLSTDRVNYGYTF	TGTGCCAGCAGCTTATCGACTGACAGGGTGAACTATGGCTACACCTTC
TRBJ2-6	-	-	TRBV5-1	CASSFGSSSGANVLTF	TGCGCCAGCAGCTTCGGCTCCAGCTCTGGGGCCAACGTCCTGACTTTC
TRBJ1-6	-	few	TRBV6-5	CASTGSWGNSPLHF	TGTGCCAGCACCGGGTCCTGGGGCAATTCACCCCTCCACTTT
TRBJ1-5	-	-	TRBV5-1	CASSLEQGNQPQHF	TGCGCCAGCAGCTTGGAGCAGGGCAATCAGCCCCAGCATTTT
TRBJ2-2	TRBD1	-	TRBV6-5	CASSDRVTGELFF	TGTGCCAGCAGTGACAGGGTCACCGGGGAGCTGTTTTTT
TRBJ2-1	-	-	TRBV7-6	CASSLSGSSYNEQFF	TGTGCCAGCAGCTTATCCGGGAGCTCCTACAATGAGCAGTTCTTC
TRBJ1-2	-	-	TRBV30	CASGGRGNGYTF	TGTGCCTCGGGCGGGAGGGGGAATGGCTACACCTTC
TRBJ2-3	-	-	TRBV2	CASRKGERTDTQYF	TGTGCCAGCAGGAAGGGGGAGCGCACAGATACGCAGTATTTT
TRBJ1-4	-	few	TRBV30	CAWSVRLNEKLFF	TGTGCCTGGAGTGTCAGGCTGAATGAAAAACTGTTTTTT
TRBJ1-1	-	-	TRBV5-4	CASSLSPRMTEAFF	TGTGCCAGCAGCTTATCCCCAAGGATGACTGAAGCTTTCTTT
TRBJ1-5	-	-	TRBV6-6	CASRQATNQPQHF	TGTGCCAGCAGACAGGCGACGAATCAGCCCCAGCATTTT
TRBJ1-1	-	-	TRBV30	CAWSVYRPGDTEAFF	TGTGCCTGGAGTGTTTATCGCCCGGGGGACACTGAAGCTTTCTTT
TRBJ1-2	-	-	TRBV7-9	CASSLDGRNYGYTF	TGTGCCAGCAGCTTAGACGGCCGCAACTATGGCTACACCTTC
TRBJ2-1	-	few	TRBV10-3	CAISERGLALEQFF	TGTGCCATCAGTGAGAGGGGACTGGCGCTTGAGCAGTTCTTC
TRBJ2-3	-	-	TRBV29-1	CSVESGPGTDTQYF	TGCAGCGTTGAATCCGGGCCAGGTACAGATACGCAGTATTTT